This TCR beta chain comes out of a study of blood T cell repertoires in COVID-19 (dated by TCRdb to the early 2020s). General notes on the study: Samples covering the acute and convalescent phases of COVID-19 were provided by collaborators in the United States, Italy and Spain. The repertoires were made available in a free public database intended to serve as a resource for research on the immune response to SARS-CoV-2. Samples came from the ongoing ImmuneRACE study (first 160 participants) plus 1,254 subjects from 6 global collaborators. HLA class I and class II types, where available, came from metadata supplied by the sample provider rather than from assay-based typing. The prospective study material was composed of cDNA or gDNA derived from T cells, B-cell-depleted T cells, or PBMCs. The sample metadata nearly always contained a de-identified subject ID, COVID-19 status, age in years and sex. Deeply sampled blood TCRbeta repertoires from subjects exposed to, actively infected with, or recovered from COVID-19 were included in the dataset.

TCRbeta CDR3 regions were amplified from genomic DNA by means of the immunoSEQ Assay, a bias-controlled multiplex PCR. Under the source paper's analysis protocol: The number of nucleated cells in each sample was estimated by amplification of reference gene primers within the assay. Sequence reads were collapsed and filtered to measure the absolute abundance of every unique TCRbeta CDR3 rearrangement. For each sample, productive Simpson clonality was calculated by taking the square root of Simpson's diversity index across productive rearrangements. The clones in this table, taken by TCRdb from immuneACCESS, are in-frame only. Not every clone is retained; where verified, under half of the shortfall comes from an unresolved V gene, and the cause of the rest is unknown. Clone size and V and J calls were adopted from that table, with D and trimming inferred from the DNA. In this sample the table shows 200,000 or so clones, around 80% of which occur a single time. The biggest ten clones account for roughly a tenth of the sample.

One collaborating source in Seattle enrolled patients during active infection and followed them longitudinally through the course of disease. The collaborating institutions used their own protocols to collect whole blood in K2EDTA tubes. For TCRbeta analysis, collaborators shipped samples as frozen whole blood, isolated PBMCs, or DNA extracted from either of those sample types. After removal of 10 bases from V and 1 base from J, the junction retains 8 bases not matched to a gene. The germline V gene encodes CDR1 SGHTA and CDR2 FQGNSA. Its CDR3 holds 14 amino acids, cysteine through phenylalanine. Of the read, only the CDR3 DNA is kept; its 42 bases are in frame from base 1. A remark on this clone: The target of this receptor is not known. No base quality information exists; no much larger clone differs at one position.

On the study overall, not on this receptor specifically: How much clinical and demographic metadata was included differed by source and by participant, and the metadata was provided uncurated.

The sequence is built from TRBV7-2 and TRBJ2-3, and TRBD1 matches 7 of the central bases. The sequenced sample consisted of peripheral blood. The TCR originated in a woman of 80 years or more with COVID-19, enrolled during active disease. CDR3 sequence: CAIGRQGGTDTQYF. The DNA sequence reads TGTGCCATCGGACGGCAGGGGGGCACAGATACGCAGTATTTT. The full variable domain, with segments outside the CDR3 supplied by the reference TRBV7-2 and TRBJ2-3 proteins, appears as GAGVSQSPSNKVTEKGKDVELRCDPISGHTALYWYRQSLGQGLEFLIYFQGNSAPDKSGLPSDRFSAERTGGSVSTLTIQRTQQEDSAVYLCAIGRQGGTDTQYFGPGTRLTVL.